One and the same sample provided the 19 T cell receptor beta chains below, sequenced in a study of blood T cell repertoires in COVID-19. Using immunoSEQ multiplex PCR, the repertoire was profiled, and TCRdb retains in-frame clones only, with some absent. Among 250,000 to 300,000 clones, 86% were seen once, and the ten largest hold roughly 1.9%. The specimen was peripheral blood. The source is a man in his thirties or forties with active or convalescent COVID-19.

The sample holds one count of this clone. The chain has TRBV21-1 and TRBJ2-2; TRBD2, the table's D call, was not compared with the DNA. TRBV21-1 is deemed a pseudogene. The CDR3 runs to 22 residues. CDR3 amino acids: CASTESPSGDRNLAGHTGELFF. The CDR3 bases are TGTGCCAGCACCGAAAGTCCTAGCGGGGACAGAAATCTCGCCGGCCACACCGGGGAGCTGTTTTTT.

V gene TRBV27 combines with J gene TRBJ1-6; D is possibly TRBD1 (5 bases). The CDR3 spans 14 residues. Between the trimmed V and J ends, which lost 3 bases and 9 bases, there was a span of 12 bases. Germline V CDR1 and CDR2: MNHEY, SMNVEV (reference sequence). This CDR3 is CASSLQGFGSPLHF. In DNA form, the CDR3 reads TGTGCCAGCAGTTTGCAGGGTTTCGGTTCACCCCTCCACTTT.

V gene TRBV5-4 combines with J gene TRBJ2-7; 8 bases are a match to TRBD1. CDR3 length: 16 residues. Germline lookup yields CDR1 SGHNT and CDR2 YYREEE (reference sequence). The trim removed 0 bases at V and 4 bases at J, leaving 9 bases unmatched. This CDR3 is CASSLESGGSNYEQYF. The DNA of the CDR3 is TGTGCCAGCAGCTTGGAGTCAGGGGGCAGTAATTACGAGCAGTACTTC. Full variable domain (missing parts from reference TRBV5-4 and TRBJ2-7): ETGVTQSPTHLIKTRGQQVTLRCSSQSGHNTVSWYQQALGQGPQFIFQYYREEENGRGNFPPRFSGLQFPNYSSELNVNALELDDSALYLCASSLESGGSNYEQYFGPGTRLTVT.

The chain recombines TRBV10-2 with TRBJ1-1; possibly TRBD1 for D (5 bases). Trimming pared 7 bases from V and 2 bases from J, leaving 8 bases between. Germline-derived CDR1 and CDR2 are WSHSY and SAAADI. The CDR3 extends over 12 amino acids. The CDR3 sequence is CASKTVNTEAFF. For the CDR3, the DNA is TGCGCCAGCAAGACAGTTAACACTGAAGCTTTCTTT.

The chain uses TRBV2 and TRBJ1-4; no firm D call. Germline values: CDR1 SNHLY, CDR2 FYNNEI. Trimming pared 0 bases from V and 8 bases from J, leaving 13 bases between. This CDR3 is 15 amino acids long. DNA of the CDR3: TGTGCCAGCAGTGAAGCGCTGTCAGACTTAGAAAAACTGTTTTTT. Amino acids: CASSEALSDLEKLFF.

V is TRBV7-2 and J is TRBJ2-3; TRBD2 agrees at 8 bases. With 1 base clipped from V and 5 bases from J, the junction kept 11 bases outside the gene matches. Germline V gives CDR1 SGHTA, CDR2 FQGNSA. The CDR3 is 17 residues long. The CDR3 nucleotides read TGTGCCAGCAGCTTAGGCTTAACGGGGGGGAATGTAGATACGCAGTATTTT. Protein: CASSLGLTGGNVDTQYF.

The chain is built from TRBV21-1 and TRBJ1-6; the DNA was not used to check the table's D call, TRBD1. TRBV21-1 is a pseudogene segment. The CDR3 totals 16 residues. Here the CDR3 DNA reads TGTGCCAGCAGCAAACGTACGGACAGAGAAAATTCACCCCTCCACTTT. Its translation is CASSKRTDRENSPLHF.

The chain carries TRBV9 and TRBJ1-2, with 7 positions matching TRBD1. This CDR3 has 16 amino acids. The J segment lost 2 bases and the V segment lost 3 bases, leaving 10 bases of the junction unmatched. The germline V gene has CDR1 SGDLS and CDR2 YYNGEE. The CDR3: CASSETQGQANYGYTF. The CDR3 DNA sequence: TGTGCCAGCAGCGAAACCCAAGGACAGGCAAACTATGGCTACACCTTC.

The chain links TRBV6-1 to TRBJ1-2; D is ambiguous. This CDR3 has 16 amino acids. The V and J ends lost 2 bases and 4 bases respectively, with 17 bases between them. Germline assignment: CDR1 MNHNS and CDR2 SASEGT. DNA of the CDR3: TGTGCCAGCAGTGAAATTTTCAGAGCGGTGGGCTATGGCTACACCTTC. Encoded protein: CASSEIFRAVGYGYTF.

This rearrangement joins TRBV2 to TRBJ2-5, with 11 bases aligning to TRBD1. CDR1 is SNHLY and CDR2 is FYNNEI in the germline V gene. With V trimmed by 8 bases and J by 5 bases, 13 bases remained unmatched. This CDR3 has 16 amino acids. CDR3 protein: CASGLLRTGGGETQYF. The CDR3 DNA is TGTGCCAGCGGCCTGTTGAGGACAGGGGGCGGCGAGACCCAGTACTTC.

CDR3 region: CASSLNGLRNSPLHF. CDR3 nucleotides: TGTGCCAGCAGCTTGAATGGACTGAGAAATTCACCCCTCCACTTT. The V and J genes are TRBV11-3 and TRBJ1-6; D gene unclear. Germline CDR1 SGHNT, CDR2 YENEEA. The CDR3 totals 15 residues. The V end lost 3 bases, the J end lost 7 bases, and 13 bases lay between the germline ends. Full variable domain (remainder filled in from reference TRBV11-3 and TRBJ1-6): EAGVVQSPRYKIIEKKQPVAFWCNPISGHNTLYWYLQNLGQGPELLIRYENEEAVDDSQLPKDRFSAERLKGVDSTLKIQPAELGDSAVYLCASSLNGLRNSPLHFGNGTRLTVT.

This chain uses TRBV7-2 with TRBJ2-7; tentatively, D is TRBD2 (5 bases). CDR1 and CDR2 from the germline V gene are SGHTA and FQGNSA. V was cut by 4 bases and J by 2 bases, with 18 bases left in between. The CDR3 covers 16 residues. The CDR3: CASSSPRGRPAYEQYF. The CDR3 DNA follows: TGTGCCAGCAGCTCCCCCCGGGGTAGACCAGCCTACGAGCAGTACTTC.

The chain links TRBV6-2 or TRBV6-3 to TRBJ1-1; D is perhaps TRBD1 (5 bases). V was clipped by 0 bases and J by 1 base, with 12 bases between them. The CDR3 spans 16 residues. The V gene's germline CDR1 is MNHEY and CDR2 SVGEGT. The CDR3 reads CASSYSRSGGNTEAFF. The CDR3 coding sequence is TGTGCCAGCAGTTACTCCCGTAGCGGGGGGAACACTGAAGCTTTCTTT.

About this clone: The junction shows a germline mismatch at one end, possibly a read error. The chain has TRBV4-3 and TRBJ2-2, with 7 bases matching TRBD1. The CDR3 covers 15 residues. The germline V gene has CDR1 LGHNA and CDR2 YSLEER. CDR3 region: CASSEEDRYTGELFF. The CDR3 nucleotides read TGCGCCAGCAGCGAAGAGGACAGGTACACCGGGGAGCTGTTTTTT.

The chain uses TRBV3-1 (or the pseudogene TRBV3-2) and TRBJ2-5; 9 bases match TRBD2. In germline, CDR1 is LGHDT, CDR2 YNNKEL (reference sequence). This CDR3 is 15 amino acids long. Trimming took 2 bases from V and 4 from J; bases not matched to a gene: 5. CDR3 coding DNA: TGTGCCAGCAGCCAACAGGCGGGGGGGCCAGAGACCCAGTACTTC. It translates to CASSQQAGGPETQYF.

CDR3 residues: CASSSSGEQYF. CDR3 in DNA: TGCGCCAGCAGCTCGTCGGGGGAGCAGTACTTC. The chain uses TRBV5-1 and TRBJ2-7; possibly TRBD2 for D (5 bases). CDR1 is SGHRS and CDR2 is YFSETQ in the germline V gene. The CDR3 totals 11 residues. V dropped 3 bases and J dropped 7 bases, with 8 bases sitting between them.

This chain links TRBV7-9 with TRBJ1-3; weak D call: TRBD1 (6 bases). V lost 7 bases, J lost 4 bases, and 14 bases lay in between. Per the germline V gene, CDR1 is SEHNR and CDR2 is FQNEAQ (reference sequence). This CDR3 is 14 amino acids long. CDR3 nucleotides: TGTGCCAGCATCCACACAGGGAGCGGAAACACCATATATTTT. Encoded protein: CASIHTGSGNTIYF.

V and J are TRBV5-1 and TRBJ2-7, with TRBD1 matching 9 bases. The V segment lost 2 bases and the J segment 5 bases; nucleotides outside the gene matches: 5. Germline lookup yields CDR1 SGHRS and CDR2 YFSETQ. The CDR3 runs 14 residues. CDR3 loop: CASSFGTGPHEQYF. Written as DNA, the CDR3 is TGCGCCAGCAGCTTTGGGACAGGGCCCCACGAGCAGTACTTC.

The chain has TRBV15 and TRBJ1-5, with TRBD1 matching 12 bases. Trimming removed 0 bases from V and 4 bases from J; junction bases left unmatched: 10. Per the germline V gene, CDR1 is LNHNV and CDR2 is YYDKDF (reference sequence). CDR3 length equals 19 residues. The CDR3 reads CATSRDLGTGGGGNQPQHF. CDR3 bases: TGTGCCACCAGCAGAGATCTAGGGACAGGGGGCGGAGGGAATCAGCCCCAGCATTTT. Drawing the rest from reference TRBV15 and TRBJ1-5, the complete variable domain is DAMVIQNPRYQVTQFGKPVTLSCSQTLNHNVMYWYQQKSSQAPKLLFHYYDKDFNNEADTPDNFQSRRPNTSFCFLDIRSPGLGDTAMYLCATSRDLGTGGGGNQPQHFGDGTRLSIL.